This TCR beta chain came from a study of regulatory T cells in long-lasting Graves disease. Study findings and constraints: TRBV28, TRBJ1-2 and TRBJ2-5 were segments that persistent disease favored. Relative to newly diagnosed Graves' patients, persistent ones had lower TCR diversity.

Arm-PCR of CDR3 regions with iRepertoire HTBI primers generated TCR beta libraries. MiXCR was run by TCRdb on the multiplex PCR reads, yielding one entry per CDR3 protein. The sample records 300,000 to 400,000 distinct CDR3 sequences, 15% to 17% being singletons. Time point meaning: newly diagnosed GD, antithyroid drugs for less than 3 months. PBMC-extracted RNA yielded the TCR library. The V and J ends lost 5 bases and 6 bases, in that order; junction bases with no gene match: 11. CDR1 SGHNT and CDR2 YYREEE come from the germline V gene (reference sequence). There are 15 residues in the CDR3. This clonotype came up many times. The antigen is unknown.

The chain is built from TRBV5-4 and TRBJ2-1; TRBD2 agrees at 7 bases. The sequence was obtained from a female donor with Graves disease. The sample consisted of peripheral blood mononuclear cells (PBMCs), taken at new diagnosis, from a patient treated with antithyroid drugs. This CDR3 reads CASRETAGEFNEQFF. DNA for the CDR3: TGTGCCAGCAGGGAGACGGCGGGGGAGTTCAATGAGCAGTTCTTC.